This entry describes one T cell receptor (beta chain). This sample is drawn from a study of blood T cell repertoires in COVID-19. Some clones are missing from TCRdb's copy, which holds only in-frame ones; the method was immunoSEQ multiplex PCR. The sample lists 55,000 to 95,000 clones, around 81% occurring once. Material: peripheral blood. This TCR derives from a woman in her 70s with acute or convalescent COVID-19.

DNA for the CDR3: TGCGCCAGCAGCCAAACCCAGGGTAGCAATCAGCCCCAGCATTTT. Protein product: CASSQTQGSNQPQHF. This chain uses TRBV4-1 with TRBJ1-5; D is possibly TRBD1 (5 bases). Trimming took 2 bases from V and 0 from J, leaving 8 bases between them. Looked up from germline, CDR1 is MGHRA and CDR2 is YSYEKL. This CDR3 region has 15 residues.